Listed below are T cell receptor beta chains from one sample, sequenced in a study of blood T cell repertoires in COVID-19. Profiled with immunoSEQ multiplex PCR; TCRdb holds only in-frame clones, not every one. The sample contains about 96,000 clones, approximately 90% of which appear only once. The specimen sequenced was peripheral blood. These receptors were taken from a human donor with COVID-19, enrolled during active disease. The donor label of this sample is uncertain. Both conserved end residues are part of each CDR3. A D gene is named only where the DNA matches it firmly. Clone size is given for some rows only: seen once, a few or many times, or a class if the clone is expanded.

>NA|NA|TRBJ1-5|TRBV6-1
TGTGCCAGCAGTGAAGTCGCTCCACGGAGCAATCAGCCCCAGCATTTT
CASSEVAPRSNQPQHF
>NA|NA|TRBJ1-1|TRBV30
TGTGCCTGGAGTGTGGTCGGTGAAGCTTTCTTT
CAWSVVGEAFF
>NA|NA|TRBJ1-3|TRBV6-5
TGTGCCAGCAGTCCCACGAGGTACACCATATATTTT
CASSPTRYTIYF
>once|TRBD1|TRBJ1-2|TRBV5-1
TGCGCCAGCAGCTCGGCCGGGACAGGGGGCAGTGGCTACACCTTC
CASSSAGTGGSGYTF
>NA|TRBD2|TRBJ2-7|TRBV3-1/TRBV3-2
TGTGCCAGCAGCCCGTCTAGCGGGGGTTCCTACGAGCAGTACTTC
CASSPSSGGSYEQYF
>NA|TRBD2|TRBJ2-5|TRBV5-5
TGTGCCAGCAGCTTTGGTGGGGGGACTAGGGGTGGAGAGACCCAGTACTTC
CASSFGGGTRGGETQYF
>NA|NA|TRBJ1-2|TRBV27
TGTGCCAGCAGTCCCGGGGGGGAGTGGGCTGGCTACACCTTC
CASSPGGEWAGYTF
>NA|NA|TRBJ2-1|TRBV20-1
TGCAGTGCTAGTTTTGAACACATGCATGAGCAGTTCTTC
CSASFEHMHEQFF
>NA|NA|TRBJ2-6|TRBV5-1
TGCGCCAGCAGCTCGGGTCACTCTGGGGCCAACGTCCTGACTTTC
CASSSGHSGANVLTF
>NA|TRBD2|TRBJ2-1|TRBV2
TGTGCCAGCAGCTTAGCGGGAGGCGACTACAATGAGCAGTTCTTC
CASSLAGGDYNEQFF
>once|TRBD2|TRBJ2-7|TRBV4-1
TGCGCCAGCAGCCAACGACAGCGGGAGAGCTACGAGCAGTACTTC
CASSQRQRESYEQYF
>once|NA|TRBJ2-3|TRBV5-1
TGCGCCAGCAGTGGGCAACCAAGCACAGATACGCAGTATTTT
CASSGQPSTDTQYF
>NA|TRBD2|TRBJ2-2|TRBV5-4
TGTGCCAGCAGCCGACTAGCGGGAGTCACCGGGGAGCTGTTTTTT
CASSRLAGVTGELFF
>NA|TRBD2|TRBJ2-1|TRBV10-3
TGTGCCATCAGTGTCAGGACTAGTAAAAATGAGCAGTTCTTC
CAISVRTSKNEQFF
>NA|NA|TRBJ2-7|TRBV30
TGTGCCTGGAGTCCGGGGTCGCTCTCCTACGAGCAGTACTTC
CAWSPGSLSYEQYF
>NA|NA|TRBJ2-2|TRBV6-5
TGTGCCAGCTTTGGCCTGAACACCGGGGAGCTGTTTTTT
CASFGLNTGELFF
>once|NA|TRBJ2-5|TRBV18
TGTGCCAGCTCCCCCAGCTACCTCCGGACTCTCCAAGAGACCCAGTACTTC
CASSPSYLRTLQETQYF
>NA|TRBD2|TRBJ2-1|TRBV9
TGTGCCAGCAGCGTATGGGGTAGCGGGAGGGGCACCTACAATGAGCAGTTCTTC
CASSVWGSGRGTYNEQFF
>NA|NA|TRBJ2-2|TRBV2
TGTGCCAGCAGCTCGGATGGAGGGGACACCGGGGAGCTGTTTTTT
CASSSDGGDTGELFF
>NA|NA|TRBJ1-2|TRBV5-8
TGTGCCAGCACGGTGGGAGGGATTGATTATGGCTACACCTTC
CASTVGGIDYGYTF
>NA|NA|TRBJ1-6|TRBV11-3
TGTGCCAGCAGCTTGGCGGCCAAAGATTCACCCCTCCACTTT
CASSLAAKDSPLHF
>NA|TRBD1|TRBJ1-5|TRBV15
TGTGCCACCAGCAGAGCCCCTGGACAGGATACTCAGCCCCAGCATTTT
CATSRAPGQDTQPQHF
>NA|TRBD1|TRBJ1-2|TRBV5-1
TGCGCCAGCAGCTTGGGACAGGGGGCGCGTGGCTACACCTTC
CASSLGQGARGYTF